A selection of T cell receptor beta chains follows, all from one sample in a study of early stage breast cancer tumors. Sequencing was performed with immunoSEQ multiplex PCR; in TCRdb, only in-frame clones are kept and a portion is missing. The table lists approximately 52,000 clones, roughly four fifths of them singletons. The specimen sequenced was blood. The origin of the receptors is a person between 50 and 60 years old with breast cancer. Each CDR3 is given with its conserved first and last residue. Each record gives: V gene, clone size, J gene, D gene, CDR3 protein, CDR3 DNA. D genes are given only for firm matches. The listing skips clone size in some rows; elsewhere it reads once, few, many or a size class.

v_gene: TRBV7-2
abundance: few
j_gene: TRBJ2-7
d_gene: NA
CDR3aa: CASSLWGRLSSSYEQYF
CDR3nt: TGTGCCAGCAGCTTATGGGGCAGGCTCTCAAGCTCCTACGAGCAGTACTTC

v_gene: TRBV10-1
abundance: NA
j_gene: TRBJ2-6
d_gene: NA
CDR3aa: CASSEAGANVLTF
CDR3nt: TGCGCCAGCAGTGAAGCTGGGGCCAACGTCCTGACTTTC

v_gene: TRBV7-8
abundance: NA
j_gene: TRBJ2-1
d_gene: NA
CDR3aa: CASSLSISSYNEQFF
CDR3nt: TGTGCCAGCAGCTTATCAATAAGCTCCTACAATGAGCAGTTCTTC

v_gene: TRBV4-1
abundance: NA
j_gene: TRBJ1-1
d_gene: TRBD1
CDR3aa: CASRDREKNTEAFF
CDR3nt: TGCGCCAGCAGGGACAGGGAAAAGAACACTGAAGCTTTCTTT

v_gene: TRBV4-1
abundance: NA
j_gene: TRBJ2-1
d_gene: NA
CDR3aa: CASSHPPDRVRASDEQFF
CDR3nt: TGCGCCAGCAGCCATCCCCCAGACAGGGTACGGGCTAGCGATGAGCAGTTCTTC

v_gene: TRBV18
abundance: NA
j_gene: TRBJ1-4
d_gene: NA
CDR3aa: CASSPPQGYGKLFF
CDR3nt: TGTGCCAGCTCACCACCCCAGGGGTACGGAAAACTGTTTTTT

v_gene: TRBV10-3
abundance: NA
j_gene: TRBJ1-1
d_gene: NA
CDR3aa: CAISESGGGTEAFF
CDR3nt: TGTGCCATCAGTGAGTCTGGGGGGGGCACTGAAGCTTTCTTT

v_gene: TRBV27
abundance: NA
j_gene: TRBJ1-1
d_gene: NA
CDR3aa: CASSLFRGTEAFF
CDR3nt: TGTGCCAGCAGTCTATTCAGGGGCACTGAAGCTTTCTTT

v_gene: TRBV5-1
abundance: few
j_gene: TRBJ2-7
d_gene: TRBD2
CDR3aa: CASGGESSYEQYF
CDR3nt: TGCGCCAGCGGGGGGGAAAGCTCCTACGAGCAGTACTTC

v_gene: TRBV28
abundance: once
j_gene: TRBJ1-2
d_gene: NA
CDR3aa: CASSSQTFTNYGYTF
CDR3nt: TGTGCCAGCAGTTCCCAAACCTTCACCAACTATGGCTACACCTTC

v_gene: TRBV7-2
abundance: NA
j_gene: TRBJ1-2
d_gene: NA
CDR3aa: CASSAGDYGYTF
CDR3nt: TGTGCCAGCAGCGCCGGAGACTATGGCTACACCTTC

v_gene: TRBV25-1
abundance: NA
j_gene: TRBJ2-7
d_gene: TRBD1
CDR3aa: CASTDLVQGAREQYF
CDR3nt: TGTGCCAGCACTGACCTCGTCCAGGGGGCTCGCGAGCAGTACTTC

v_gene: TRBV2
abundance: NA
j_gene: TRBJ2-3
d_gene: TRBD2
CDR3aa: CASCRLAGEVDTQYF
CDR3nt: TGTGCCAGCTGTCGACTAGCGGGGGAGGTAGATACGCAGTATTTT

v_gene: TRBV10-3
abundance: NA
j_gene: TRBJ2-2
d_gene: NA
CDR3aa: CAIKRSDEISGELFF
CDR3nt: TGTGCCATCAAAAGGTCAGATGAGATATCCGGGGAGCTGTTTTTT

v_gene: TRBV5-1
abundance: NA
j_gene: TRBJ2-7
d_gene: TRBD1
CDR3aa: CASSLGQGARYEQYF
CDR3nt: TGCGCCAGCAGCCTAGGACAGGGGGCGCGGTACGAGCAGTACTTC

v_gene: TRBV2
abundance: few
j_gene: TRBJ1-5
d_gene: TRBD1
CDR3aa: CASRGQGNQPQHF
CDR3nt: TGTGCCAGCAGGGGACAGGGTAATCAGCCCCAGCATTTT

v_gene: TRBV5-6
abundance: NA
j_gene: TRBJ1-4
d_gene: TRBD1
CDR3aa: CASSATGGAGNEKLFF
CDR3nt: TGTGCCAGCAGCGCTACAGGGGGCGCCGGGAATGAAAAACTGTTTTTT

v_gene: TRBV4-3
abundance: NA
j_gene: TRBJ1-3
d_gene: NA
CDR3aa: CASSQDQAGVGNTIYF
CDR3nt: TGCGCCAGCAGCCAAGATCAGGCAGGGGTTGGAAACACCATATATTTT

v_gene: TRBV9
abundance: NA
j_gene: TRBJ2-7
d_gene: TRBD1
CDR3aa: CASSNRDRGPYEQYF
CDR3nt: TGTGCCAGCAGCAACCGGGACAGGGGGCCCTACGAGCAGTACTTC

v_gene: TRBV5-1
abundance: NA
j_gene: TRBJ2-7
d_gene: NA
CDR3aa: CASSLVSSSSYEQYF
CDR3nt: TGCGCCAGCAGCTTGGTCTCGAGTTCCTCCTACGAGCAGTACTTC

v_gene: TRBV2
abundance: NA
j_gene: TRBJ1-1
d_gene: TRBD1
CDR3aa: CASSEQGADTEAFF
CDR3nt: TGTGCCAGCAGTGAACAGGGGGCTGACACTGAAGCTTTCTTT

v_gene: TRBV10-2
abundance: NA
j_gene: TRBJ1-5
d_gene: NA
CDR3aa: CASSESQPQPQHF
CDR3nt: TGCGCCAGCAGTGAGTCTCAGCCGCAGCCCCAGCATTTT

v_gene: TRBV2
abundance: once
j_gene: TRBJ2-3
d_gene: TRBD1
CDR3aa: CASSGDRGTDTQYF
CDR3nt: TGTGCCAGCAGTGGGGACAGGGGCACAGATACGCAGTATTTT

v_gene: TRBV15
abundance: NA
j_gene: TRBJ1-5
d_gene: NA
CDR3aa: CATSRGKSNQPQHF
CDR3nt: TGTGCCACCAGCAGGGGGAAGAGCAATCAGCCCCAGCATTTT

v_gene: TRBV4-1
abundance: NA
j_gene: TRBJ1-4
d_gene: NA
CDR3aa: CASSQGYSDFNEKLFF
CDR3nt: TGCGCCAGCAGCCAAGGGTACAGCGACTTTAATGAAAAACTGTTTTTT

v_gene: TRBV30
abundance: NA
j_gene: TRBJ2-7
d_gene: NA
CDR3aa: CAWSANWGYEQYF
CDR3nt: TGTGCCTGGAGTGCCAATTGGGGCTACGAGCAGTACTTC

v_gene: TRBV10-1
abundance: NA
j_gene: TRBJ2-4
d_gene: TRBD1
CDR3aa: CASSRTTGENIQYF
CDR3nt: TGCGCCAGCAGTAGAACGACAGGGGAAAACATTCAGTACTTC

v_gene: TRBV23-1
abundance: NA
j_gene: TRBJ1-5
d_gene: TRBD1
CDR3aa: CASGSETGAIRNQPQHF
CDR3nt: TGCGCCAGCGGATCCGAGACAGGGGCTATCCGCAATCAGCCCCAGCATTTT

v_gene: TRBV11-3
abundance: NA
j_gene: TRBJ2-2
d_gene: NA
CDR3aa: CASSLQGSTGELFF
CDR3nt: TGTGCCAGCAGCTTACAGGGGAGCACCGGGGAGCTGTTTTTT

v_gene: TRBV18
abundance: NA
j_gene: TRBJ2-1
d_gene: TRBD2
CDR3aa: CASSYLTSGFFNEQFF
CDR3nt: TGTGCCAGCTCCTATCTTACTAGCGGTTTTTTCAATGAGCAGTTCTTC

v_gene: TRBV14
abundance: NA
j_gene: TRBJ1-2
d_gene: NA
CDR3aa: CASSPGEIFYGYTF
CDR3nt: TGTGCCAGCAGCCCCGGTGAGATCTTCTATGGCTACACCTTC

v_gene: TRBV6-6
abundance: NA
j_gene: TRBJ2-7
d_gene: NA
CDR3aa: CASSYSGGTSYEQYF
CDR3nt: TGTGCCAGCAGTTACTCGGGCGGGACCTCCTACGAGCAGTACTTC

v_gene: TRBV28
abundance: NA
j_gene: TRBJ1-4
d_gene: TRBD1
CDR3aa: CASSSPGQNNEKLFF
CDR3nt: TGTGCCAGCAGTTCCCCGGGACAGAATAATGAAAAACTGTTTTTT

v_gene: TRBV28
abundance: once
j_gene: TRBJ1-6
d_gene: NA
CDR3aa: CASRIGSSYNSPLHF
CDR3nt: TGTGCCAGCCGTATTGGGAGCTCCTATAATTCACCCCTCCACTTT

v_gene: TRBV2
abundance: few
j_gene: TRBJ1-1
d_gene: NA
CDR3aa: CASSEGFEAFF
CDR3nt: TGTGCCAGCAGTGAGGGGTTTGAAGCTTTCTTT

v_gene: TRBV30
abundance: NA
j_gene: TRBJ1-4
d_gene: NA
CDR3aa: CAMSRFSNEKLFF
CDR3nt: TGTGCTATGTCCAGGTTCTCTAATGAAAAACTGTTTTTT

v_gene: TRBV7-3
abundance: NA
j_gene: TRBJ2-5
d_gene: TRBD2
CDR3aa: CASSLNSGSETQYF
CDR3nt: TGTGCCAGCAGCTTAAATAGCGGGAGTGAGACCCAGTACTTC

v_gene: TRBV18
abundance: NA
j_gene: TRBJ1-4
d_gene: NA
CDR3aa: CASSPREPNNEKLFF
CDR3nt: TGTGCCAGCTCACCACGGGAGCCTAATAATGAAAAACTGTTTTTT

v_gene: TRBV4-3
abundance: NA
j_gene: TRBJ2-1
d_gene: TRBD2
CDR3aa: CASSQGNPGLEGEQFF
CDR3nt: TGCGCCAGCAGCCAAGGCAATCCGGGACTAGAGGGTGAGCAGTTCTTC